The 15 T cell receptor beta chains given below trace back to one sample, sequenced in a study of Graves' ophthalmopathy and Graves' hyperthyroidism listed by TCRdb under 2018. The data were produced on an Illumina HiSeq 2000. TCR beta CDR3 regions were amplified from RNA transcripts for repertoire sequencing. A first-round RT-PCR used HTBI primers with the Qiagen OneStep RT-PCR kit, followed by a second-round multiplex PCR, size selection and purification. TCRdb reprocessed the public reads (quality trimming at Q25 with fastp, clone calling with MiXCR) and kept in-frame beta chains. One record per CDR3 amino acid sequence lists the most common genes and DNA. The sample profile shows 500,000 to 700,000 distinct CDR3 sequences; about 40% of them were found once. Together, the top ten hold 3.5% to 4.5% of the sample. Sequenced sample: peripheral blood or thyroid tissue (not recorded which). Receptor source: an adult man with Graves' hyperthyroidism.

The chain recombines TRBV20-1 with TRBJ1-5, with a tentative D call TRBD1 (5 bases). V dropped 5 bases and J dropped 1 base, with 21 bases sitting between them. The germline gives CDR1 DFQATT, CDR2 SNEGSKA (reference sequence). This CDR3 region has 17 residues. CDR3 sequence: CSAGRKAGTKSNQPQHF. DNA of the CDR3: TGCAGTGCTGGCAGAAAAGCCGGGACCAAAAGCAATCAGCCCCAGCATTTT.

Many counts were recorded for this clonotype. J is TRBJ2-7 and V is TRBV7-2, with D uncertain. The V gene's germline CDR1 is SGHTA and CDR2 FQGNSA. The CDR3 sequence is 16 residues long. V lost 1 base and J 2 bases, leaving 15 bases between the germline ends. CDR3 sequence reads: CASSLGRSYQTYEQYF. For the CDR3, the DNA is TGTGCCAGCAGCTTAGGAAGGAGCTATCAAACCTACGAGCAGTACTTC.

The genes are TRBV5-6 and TRBJ1-2, with D hard to call. Trimming left V 4 bases short and J 4 bases short, with 17 bases between. The CDR3 has 15 residues. Per germline, CDR1 SGHDT and CDR2 YYEEEE. The CDR3 spells CASSASGPGAYGYTF. The CDR3 DNA sequence: TGTGCCAGCAGCGCGTCCGGGCCAGGAGCCTATGGCTACACCTTC.

This clonotype was seen many times. The chain has TRBV6-6 and TRBJ2-7; 10 bases are a match to TRBD2. This CDR3 has 15 residues. V was pared by 5 bases and J by 3 bases, with 7 bases of the junction left unmatched. Germline loops: CDR1 MNHNY, CDR2 SVGAGI (reference sequence). CDR3 coding DNA: TGTGCCAGCAGTAGAGGACTAGCGGAGAACTACGAGCAGTACTTC. Its translation is CASSRGLAENYEQYF.

In regard to this clonotype: This could be a read error, since a much larger clone is one nucleotide away. The chain joins TRBV5-4 to TRBJ1-1; D may be TRBD1 (6 bases). The CDR3 has 14 amino acids. Germline-derived CDR1 and CDR2 are SGHNT and YYREEE (reference sequence). CDR3 loop: CASSQLQGLPEAFF. CDR3 bases: TGCGCCAGCAGCCAGCTTCAGGGGCTGCCTGAAGCTTTCTTT.

This clonotype was observed many times. The V call is TRBV20-1, the J call TRBJ1-3, with D perhaps matching TRBD1 (5 bases). This CDR3 comprises 13 residues. Germline V gives CDR1 DFQATT, CDR2 SNEGSKA (reference sequence). Trimming took off 5 bases at V and 0 bases at J, with 8 bases between the two ends. DNA for the CDR3: TGCAGTGCTGTAGGGACCTCTGGAAACACCATATATTTT. Protein sequence: CSAVGTSGNTIYF.

On this clonotype: A much larger clone sits a single nucleotide away, making a read error possible. The V gene is TRBV7-9, the J gene TRBJ2-7; either TRBD1 or TRBD2 may supply D (5 bases each). Looked up from germline, CDR1 is SEHNR and CDR2 is FQNEAQ (reference sequence). The CDR3 is made up of 15 amino acids. For the CDR3, the DNA is TGTGCCAGCAGCTTAGTGGGGGATTTAACCCACGAGCGGTACTTC. Translating it yields CASSLVGDLTHERYF.

The chain links TRBV11-1 to TRBJ2-3; D might be TRBD1 (6 bases). Trimming stripped 5 bases from V and 2 bases from J, with 11 bases between. CDR3 length: 14 residues. Germline V CDR1 and CDR2: SGHAT, FQDESV (reference sequence). The CDR3 sequence: CASSATGYTDTQYF. The CDR3 nucleotides are TGTGCCAGCAGCGCGACAGGATACACAGATACGCAGTATTTT.

This rearrangement joins TRBV7-8 to TRBJ2-1, with 7 positions matching TRBD2. Germline lookup yields CDR1 SGHVS and CDR2 FQNEAQ. This CDR3 is built from 16 residues. After removal of 1 base from V and 0 bases from J, the junction contained 3 bases not matched to a gene. The CDR3 loop is CASSLEGGGSYNEQFF. CDR3 nucleotide sequence: TGTGCCAGCAGCTTAGAGGGCGGGGGCTCCTACAATGAGCAGTTCTTC.

The sample holds many counts of this clonotype. A read error is possible here, since a much larger clone lies one base away. The rearrangement links TRBV2 to TRBJ2-5, with 8 bases fitting TRBD2. The CDR3 spans 13 residues. Germline CDR1 SNHLY, CDR2 FYNNEI. CDR3 sequence (DNA): TGTGCCAGCACGGGGGGGGTACAAGGGACCCAGTACTTC. It codes for CASTGGVQGTQYF.

In its sample, this clonotype was seen many times. The chain is built from TRBV6-5 and TRBJ2-5; perhaps TRBD2 as D (5 bases). V lost 10 bases to trimming and J lost 2 bases, with 11 bases between them. This CDR3 contains 12 residues. Germline assignment: CDR1 MNHEY and CDR2 SVGAGI. CDR3 amino acids: CATRRGQETQYF. CDR3 nucleotides: TGTGCCACTAGACGAGGGCAAGAGACCCAGTACTTC.

This clonotype was detected ten times or more. In DNA form, the CDR3 reads TGCAGTGCTGTCGTTCCCGGACAGGGGATTGGCTACACCTTC. It encodes CSAVVPGQGIGYTF. J is TRBJ1-2 and V is TRBV20-1, with 9 bases that match TRBD1. Germline V gene lookup returns CDR1 DFQATT and CDR2 SNEGSKA (reference sequence). J gave up 7 bases and V 5 bases, and 11 bases lay outside the gene matches. The CDR3 totals 14 residues.

This clonotype has at least ten counts. At one boundary the junction diverges from the germline segment, which might be a read error. J is TRBJ2-7 and V is TRBV24-1, with TRBD1 matching 7 bases. This CDR3 has 13 amino acids. Germline CDR1 reads KGHDR; CDR2 reads SFDVKD. CDR3 residues: CATSGQASYEQYF. CDR3 DNA: TGCGCCACCAGTGGACAGGCTTCCTACGAGCAGTACTTC.

V usage is TRBV13 and J usage is TRBJ1-2; D ambiguous. The CDR3 has 15 amino acids. V lost 5 bases and J 7 bases, leaving 20 bases between the germline ends. Germline values: CDR1 PRHDT, CDR2 FYEKMQ (reference sequence). Written as DNA, the CDR3 is TGTGCCAGCAGCCCCCGCGGGCAGGTGACAAGTGGCTACACCTTC. Translation: CASSPRGQVTSGYTF.

Remarks on this clonotype: This may be a read error: a much more frequent sequence differs by one nucleotide. The chain combines TRBV29-1 with TRBJ2-7; possibly TRBD1 for D (6 bases). The length of the CDR3 is 12 residues. Germline V gene data show CDR1 as SQVTM and CDR2 as ANQGSEA. The CDR3 is CSARQASCEQYF. CDR3 bases: TGCAGCGCCCGACAGGCCTCCTGCGAGCAGTACTTC.